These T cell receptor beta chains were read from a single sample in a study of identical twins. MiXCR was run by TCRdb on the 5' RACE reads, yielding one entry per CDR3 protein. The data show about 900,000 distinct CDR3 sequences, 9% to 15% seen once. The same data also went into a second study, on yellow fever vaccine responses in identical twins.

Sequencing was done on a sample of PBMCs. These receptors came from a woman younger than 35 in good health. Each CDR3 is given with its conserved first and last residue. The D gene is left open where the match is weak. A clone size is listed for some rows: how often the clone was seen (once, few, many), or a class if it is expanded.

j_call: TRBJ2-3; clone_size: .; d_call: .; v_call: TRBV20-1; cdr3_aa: CSASGRGVTDTQYF; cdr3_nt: TGCAGTGCTAGTGGTAGGGGGGTGACAGATACGCAGTATTTT
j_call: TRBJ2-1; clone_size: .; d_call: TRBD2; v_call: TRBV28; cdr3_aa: CASISAGVERNNEQFF; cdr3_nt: TGTGCCAGCATTTCCGCGGGAGTAGAAAGGAACAATGAGCAGTTCTTC
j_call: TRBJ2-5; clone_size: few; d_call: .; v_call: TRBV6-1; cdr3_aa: CASSDLSREIQETQYF; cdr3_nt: TGTGCCAGCAGTGACCTTAGCCGGGAGATCCAAGAGACCCAGTACTTC
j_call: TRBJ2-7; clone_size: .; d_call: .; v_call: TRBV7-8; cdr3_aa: CASSLEDGYLGGYEQYF; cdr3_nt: TGTGCCAGCAGCTTAGAAGACGGATACCTCGGAGGCTACGAGCAGTACTTC
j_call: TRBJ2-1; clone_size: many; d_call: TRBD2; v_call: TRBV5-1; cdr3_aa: CASGLESGRAFNEQFF; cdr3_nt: TGCGCCAGCGGGCTAGAGAGCGGGAGGGCCTTCAATGAGCAGTTCTTC
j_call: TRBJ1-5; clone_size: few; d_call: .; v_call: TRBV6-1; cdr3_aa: CASRSRLNNQPQHF; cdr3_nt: TGTGCCAGCAGGTCAAGGCTAAACAATCAGCCCCAGCATTTT
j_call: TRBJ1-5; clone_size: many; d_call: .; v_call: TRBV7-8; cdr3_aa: CASSLRQINQPQHF; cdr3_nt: TGTGCCAGCAGCTTAAGGCAGATCAATCAGCCCCAGCATTTT
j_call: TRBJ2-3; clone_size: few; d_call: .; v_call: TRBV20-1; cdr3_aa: CSARPGVSTDTQYF; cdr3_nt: TGCAGTGCTCGTCCGGGGGTTAGCACAGATACGCAGTATTTT
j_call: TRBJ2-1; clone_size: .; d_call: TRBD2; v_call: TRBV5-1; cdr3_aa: CASSLAQGLAGKEQFF; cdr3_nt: TGCGCCAGCAGCTTGGCCCAGGGACTAGCGGGGAAGGAGCAGTTCTTC
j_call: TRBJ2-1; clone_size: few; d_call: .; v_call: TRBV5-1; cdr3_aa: CASSLGWGGESNEQFF; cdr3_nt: TGCGCCAGCAGCTTGGGGTGGGGGGGCGAATCCAATGAGCAGTTCTTC
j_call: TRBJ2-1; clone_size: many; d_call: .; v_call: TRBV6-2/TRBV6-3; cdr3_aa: CASSYSWSGVGEQFF; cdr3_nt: TGTGCCAGCAGTTACTCTTGGTCGGGAGTTGGTGAGCAGTTCTTC
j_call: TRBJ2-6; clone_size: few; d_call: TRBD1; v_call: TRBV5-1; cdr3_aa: CASSVGQDSGANVLTF; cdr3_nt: TGCGCCAGCAGCGTGGGACAGGACTCTGGGGCCAACGTCCTGACTTTC
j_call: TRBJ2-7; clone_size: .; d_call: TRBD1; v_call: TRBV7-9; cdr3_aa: CASSLAGDRGRQYF; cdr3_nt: TGTGCCAGCAGCTTGGCCGGGGACAGGGGAAGGCAGTACTTC
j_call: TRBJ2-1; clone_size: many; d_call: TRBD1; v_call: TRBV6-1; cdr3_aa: CATTRGQGENEQFF; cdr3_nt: TGTGCCACTACCCGAGGACAGGGGGAGAATGAGCAGTTCTTC
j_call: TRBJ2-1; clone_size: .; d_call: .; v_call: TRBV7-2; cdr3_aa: CASSLGISYNEQFF; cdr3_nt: TGTGCCAGCAGCTTGGGGATCTCCTACAATGAGCAGTTCTTC
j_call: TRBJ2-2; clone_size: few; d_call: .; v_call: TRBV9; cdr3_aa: CASSLRGAERNTGELFF; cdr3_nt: TGTGCCAGCAGCCTGAGGGGGGCGGAGAGGAACACCGGGGAGCTGTTTTTT
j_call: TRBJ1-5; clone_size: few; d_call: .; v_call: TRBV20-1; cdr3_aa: CSARDRGYRQPQHF; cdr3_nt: TGCAGTGCTAGAGACAGGGGATATAGACAGCCCCAGCATTTT
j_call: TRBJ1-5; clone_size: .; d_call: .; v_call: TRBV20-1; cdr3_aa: CSARRGDNQPQHF; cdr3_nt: TGCAGTGCGAGACGGGGGGACAATCAGCCCCAGCATTTT
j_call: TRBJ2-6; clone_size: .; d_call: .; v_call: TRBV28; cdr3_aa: CASKDRFSGANVLTF; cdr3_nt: TGTGCCAGCAAAGACAGGTTCTCTGGGGCCAACGTCCTGACTTTC
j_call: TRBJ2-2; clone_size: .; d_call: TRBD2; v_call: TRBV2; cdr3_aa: CATKPGLVTGELFF; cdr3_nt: TGTGCCACGAAACCGGGACTAGTCACCGGGGAGCTGTTTTTT
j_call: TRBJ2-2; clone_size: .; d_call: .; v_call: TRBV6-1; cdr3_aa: CASRKESVYITGELFF; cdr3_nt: TGTGCCAGCAGGAAGGAGTCCGTTTATATAACCGGGGAGCTGTTTTTT
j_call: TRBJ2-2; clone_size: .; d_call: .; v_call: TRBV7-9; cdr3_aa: CATSTGELFF; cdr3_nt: TGTGCCACCAGCACCGGGGAGCTGTTTTTT
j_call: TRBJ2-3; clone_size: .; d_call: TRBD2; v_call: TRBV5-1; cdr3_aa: CASSSIPGLARGDTQYF; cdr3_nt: TGCGCCAGCAGCTCTATACCGGGACTAGCGAGAGGAGATACGCAGTATTTT
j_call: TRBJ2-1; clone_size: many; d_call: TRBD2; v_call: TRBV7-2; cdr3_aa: CASSLWGSTSGSNEQFF; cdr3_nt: TGTGCCAGCAGCTTATGGGGCTCGACTAGCGGGAGCAATGAGCAGTTCTTC
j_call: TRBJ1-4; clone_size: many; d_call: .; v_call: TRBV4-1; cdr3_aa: CASSQGLVEKLFF; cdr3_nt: TGCGCCAGCAGCCAAGGACTCGTAGAAAAACTGTTTTTT
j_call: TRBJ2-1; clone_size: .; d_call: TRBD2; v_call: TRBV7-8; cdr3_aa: CASSWREDYNEQFF; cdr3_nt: TGTGCCAGCAGCTGGCGGGAGGATTACAATGAGCAGTTCTTC
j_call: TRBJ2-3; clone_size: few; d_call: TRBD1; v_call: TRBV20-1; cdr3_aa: CSAEPSGQGIRDTQYF; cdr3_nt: TGCAGTGCTGAGCCCTCGGGACAGGGCATTAGGGATACGCAGTATTTT
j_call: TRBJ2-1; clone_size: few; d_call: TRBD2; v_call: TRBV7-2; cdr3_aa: CASSLVRGENNEQFF; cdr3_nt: TGTGCCAGCAGCTTAGTGCGGGGGGAGAACAATGAGCAGTTCTTC